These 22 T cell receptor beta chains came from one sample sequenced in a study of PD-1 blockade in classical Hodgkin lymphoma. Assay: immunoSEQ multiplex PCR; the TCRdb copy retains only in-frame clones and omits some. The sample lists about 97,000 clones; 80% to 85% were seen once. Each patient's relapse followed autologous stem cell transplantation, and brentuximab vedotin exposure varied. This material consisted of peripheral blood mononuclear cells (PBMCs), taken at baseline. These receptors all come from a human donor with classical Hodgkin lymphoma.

CDR3 nucleotide sequence: TGTGCCAGCAGTTTAAGAGGGCTAGCCGGGGAGCTGTTTTTT. This gives the protein CASSLRGLAGELFF. The V and J genes are TRBV28 and TRBJ2-2, with D possibly being TRBD2 (5 bases). Germline CDR1 MDHEN, CDR2 SYDVKM. The CDR3 has 14 amino acids. V lost 2 bases, J lost 6 bases, and 10 bases lay in between.

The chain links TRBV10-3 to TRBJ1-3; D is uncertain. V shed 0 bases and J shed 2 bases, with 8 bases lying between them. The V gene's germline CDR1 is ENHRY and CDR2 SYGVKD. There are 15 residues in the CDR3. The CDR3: CAISESPPPGNTIYF. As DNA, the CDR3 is TGTGCCATCAGTGAGTCTCCGCCGCCTGGAAACACCATATATTTT.

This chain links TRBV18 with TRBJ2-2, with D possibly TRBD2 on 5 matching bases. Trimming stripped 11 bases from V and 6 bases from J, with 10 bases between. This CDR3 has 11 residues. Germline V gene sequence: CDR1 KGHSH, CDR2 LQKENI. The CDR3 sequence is CAAGDPGELFF. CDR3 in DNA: TGTGCCGCCGGGGATCCCGGGGAGCTGTTTTTT.

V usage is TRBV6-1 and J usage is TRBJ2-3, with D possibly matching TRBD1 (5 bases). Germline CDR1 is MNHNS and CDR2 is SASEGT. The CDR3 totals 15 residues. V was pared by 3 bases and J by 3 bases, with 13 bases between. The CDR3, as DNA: TGTGCCAGCAGTGAGGAAGGGGCTGGTACAGATACGCAGTATTTT. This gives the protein CASSEEGAGTDTQYF.

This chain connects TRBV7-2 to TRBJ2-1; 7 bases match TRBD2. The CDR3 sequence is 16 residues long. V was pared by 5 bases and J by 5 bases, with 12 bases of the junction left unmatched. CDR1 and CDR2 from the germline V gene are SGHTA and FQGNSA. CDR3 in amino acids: CASSPASSGTHNEQFF. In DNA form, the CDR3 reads TGTGCCAGCAGCCCAGCCTCTAGCGGAACCCACAATGAGCAGTTCTTC.

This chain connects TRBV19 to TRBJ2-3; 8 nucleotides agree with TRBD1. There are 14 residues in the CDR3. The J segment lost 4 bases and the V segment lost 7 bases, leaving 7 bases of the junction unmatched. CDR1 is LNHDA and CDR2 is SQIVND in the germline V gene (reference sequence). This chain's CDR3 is CASTRGQVADTQYF. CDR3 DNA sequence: TGTGCCAGTACCCGGGGACAGGTGGCAGATACGCAGTATTTT.

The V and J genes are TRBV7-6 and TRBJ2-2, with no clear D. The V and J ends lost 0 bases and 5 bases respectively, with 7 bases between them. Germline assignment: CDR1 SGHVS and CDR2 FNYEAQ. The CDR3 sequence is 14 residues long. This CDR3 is CASSLARPTGELFF. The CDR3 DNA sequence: TGTGCCAGCAGCTTAGCGCGTCCGACCGGGGAGCTGTTTTTT.

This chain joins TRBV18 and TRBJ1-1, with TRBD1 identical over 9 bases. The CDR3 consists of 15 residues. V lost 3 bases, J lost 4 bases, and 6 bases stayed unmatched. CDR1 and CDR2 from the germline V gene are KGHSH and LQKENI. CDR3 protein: CASSPRQGVSTEAFF. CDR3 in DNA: TGTGCCAGCTCACCCCGACAGGGGGTGAGCACTGAAGCTTTCTTT.

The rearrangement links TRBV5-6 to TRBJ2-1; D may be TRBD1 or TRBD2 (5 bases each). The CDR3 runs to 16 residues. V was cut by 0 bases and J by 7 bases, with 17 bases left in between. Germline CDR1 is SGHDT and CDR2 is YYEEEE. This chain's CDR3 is CASSLGGRGGMNEQFF. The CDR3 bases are TGTGCCAGCAGCTTGGGAGGGCGTGGGGGTATGAATGAGCAGTTCTTC.

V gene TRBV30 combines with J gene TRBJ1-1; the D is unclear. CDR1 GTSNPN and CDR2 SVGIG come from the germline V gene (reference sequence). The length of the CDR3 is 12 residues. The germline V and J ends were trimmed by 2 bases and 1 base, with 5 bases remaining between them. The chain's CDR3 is CAWSPSNTEAFF. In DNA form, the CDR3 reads TGTGCCTGGAGTCCCTCGAACACTGAAGCTTTCTTT.

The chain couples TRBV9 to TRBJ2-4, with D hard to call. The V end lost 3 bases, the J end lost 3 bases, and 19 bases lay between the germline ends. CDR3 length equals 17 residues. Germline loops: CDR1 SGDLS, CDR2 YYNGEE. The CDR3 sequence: CASSATLFADGKNIQYF. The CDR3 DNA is TGTGCCAGCAGCGCGACCCTATTTGCCGACGGCAAAAACATTCAGTACTTC.

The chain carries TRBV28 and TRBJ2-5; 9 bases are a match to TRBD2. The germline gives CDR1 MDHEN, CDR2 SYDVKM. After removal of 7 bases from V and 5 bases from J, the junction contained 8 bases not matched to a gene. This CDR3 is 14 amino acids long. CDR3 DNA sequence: TGTGCCAGCACCGTAGCGGGAGTGGGGGAGACCCAGTACTTC. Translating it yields CASTVAGVGETQYF. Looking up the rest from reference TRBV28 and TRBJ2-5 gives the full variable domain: DVKVTQSSRYLVKRTGEKVFLECVQDMDHENMFWYRQDPGLGLRLIYFSYDVKMKEKGDIPEGYSVSREKKERFSLILESASTNQTSMYLCASTVAGVGETQYFGPGTRLLVL.

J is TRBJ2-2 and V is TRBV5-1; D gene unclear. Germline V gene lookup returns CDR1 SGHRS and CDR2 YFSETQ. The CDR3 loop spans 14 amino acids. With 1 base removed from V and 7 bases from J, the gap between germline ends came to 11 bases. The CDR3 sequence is CASSLSTNGGELFF. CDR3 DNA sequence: TGCGCCAGCAGCTTGTCTACTAACGGCGGGGAGCTGTTTTTT.

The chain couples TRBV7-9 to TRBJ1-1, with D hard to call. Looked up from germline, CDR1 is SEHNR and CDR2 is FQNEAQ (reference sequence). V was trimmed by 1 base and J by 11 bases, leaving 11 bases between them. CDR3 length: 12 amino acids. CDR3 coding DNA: TGTGCCAGCAGCTTAGATCTAGTTAGGGCTTTCTTT. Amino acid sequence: CASSLDLVRAFF.

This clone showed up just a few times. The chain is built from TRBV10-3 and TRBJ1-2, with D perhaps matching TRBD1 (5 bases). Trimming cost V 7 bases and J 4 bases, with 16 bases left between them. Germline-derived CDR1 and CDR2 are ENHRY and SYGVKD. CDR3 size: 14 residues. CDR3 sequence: CAITGRMQTYGYTF. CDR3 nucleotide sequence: TGTGCCATCACGGGACGGATGCAGACCTATGGCTACACCTTC.

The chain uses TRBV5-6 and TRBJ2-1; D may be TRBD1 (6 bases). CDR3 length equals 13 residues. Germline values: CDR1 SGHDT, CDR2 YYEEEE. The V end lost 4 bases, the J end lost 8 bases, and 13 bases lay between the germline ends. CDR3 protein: CASSRQVSDEQFF. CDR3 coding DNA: TGTGCCAGCAGCCGACAGGTTTCCGATGAGCAGTTCTTC.

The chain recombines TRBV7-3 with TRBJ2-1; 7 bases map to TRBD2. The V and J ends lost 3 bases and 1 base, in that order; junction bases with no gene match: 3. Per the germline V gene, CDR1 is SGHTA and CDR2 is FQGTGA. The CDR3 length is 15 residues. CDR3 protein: CASSFSGQSYNEQFF. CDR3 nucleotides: TGTGCCAGCAGCTTTAGCGGGCAGTCCTACAATGAGCAGTTCTTC.

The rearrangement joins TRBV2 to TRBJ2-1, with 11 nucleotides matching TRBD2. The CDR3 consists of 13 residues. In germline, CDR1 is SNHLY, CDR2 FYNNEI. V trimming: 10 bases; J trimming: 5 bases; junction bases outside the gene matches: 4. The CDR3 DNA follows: TGTGCCACCGGGACTAGCGGTGACAATGAGCAGTTCTTC. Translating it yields CATGTSGDNEQFF.

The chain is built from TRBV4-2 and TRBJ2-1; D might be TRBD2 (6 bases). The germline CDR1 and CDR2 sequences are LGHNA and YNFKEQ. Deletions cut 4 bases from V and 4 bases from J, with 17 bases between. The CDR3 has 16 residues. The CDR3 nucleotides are TGTGCCAGCAGCCCAAGCGCCGGGACTGAGTACAATGAGCAGTTCTTC. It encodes CASSPSAGTEYNEQFF.

The CDR3 loop is CASSEVGTVPGYTF. CDR3 DNA: TGTGCCAGCAGTGAAGTGGGGACGGTCCCGGGCTACACCTTC. The rearrangement links TRBV2 to TRBJ1-2; possible D gene TRBD1, 5 bases. Trimming took 1 base from V and 8 from J, leaving 14 bases between them. The length of the CDR3 is 14 residues. Germline values: CDR1 SNHLY, CDR2 FYNNEI.

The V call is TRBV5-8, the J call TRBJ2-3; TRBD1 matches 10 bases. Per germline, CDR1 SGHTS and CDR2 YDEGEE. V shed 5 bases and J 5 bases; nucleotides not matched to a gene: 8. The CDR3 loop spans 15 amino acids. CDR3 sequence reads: CASRRQGASGDTQYF. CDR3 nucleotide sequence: TGTGCCAGCAGGCGACAGGGGGCGTCCGGAGATACGCAGTATTTT.

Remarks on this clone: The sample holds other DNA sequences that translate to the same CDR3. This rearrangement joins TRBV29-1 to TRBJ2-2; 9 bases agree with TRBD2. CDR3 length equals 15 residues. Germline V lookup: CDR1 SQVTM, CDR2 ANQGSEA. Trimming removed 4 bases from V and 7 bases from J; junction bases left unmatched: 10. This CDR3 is CSVGNSGGGGGELFF. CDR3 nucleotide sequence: TGCAGCGTTGGCAATAGCGGGGGAGGGGGCGGGGAGCTGTTTTTT.